This record covers a single T cell receptor (beta chain). What it binds is not known. Treatment denoted: approximately 18 received Ad26.COV2.S at low or high dose, single or two shots; about five received placebo; per-sample allocation not given. Sampling was performed 63 days after the first vaccine or placebo injection. This specimen comes from a study of Ad26.COV2.S vaccination and SARS-CoV-2 variants. The overall study: Participant was drawn from the COV1001 Ad26.COV2.S trial arm. Ad26.COV2.S, an intramuscular injection, was given once or twice 56 days apart. Broader study findings: Measurements of TCR breadth and depth may have given underestimates of the total T cell responses.

The germline V gene encodes CDR1 SQVTM and CDR2 ANQGSEA. The CDR3 totals 12 residues. V was shortened by 7 bases and J by 6 bases, with 13 bases between the two germline ends. Repertoires were generated with immunoSEQ multiplex PCR, while TCRdb's copy carries only in-frame clones and drops some. The sample shows about 480,000 clones, roughly 85% of them seen only once. The sequence derives from a person between 18 and 65 years old who received the Ad26.COV2.S COVID-19 vaccine or a placebo. Sequenced material: peripheral blood, taken in a trial of Ad26.COV2.S vaccine versus placebo. This chain connects TRBV29-1 to TRBJ2-1; unclear D gene. The CDR3, as DNA: TGCAGCGCCCAACGAGACACCAATGAGCAGTTCTTC. Translation: CSAQRDTNEQFF.